This T cell receptor (beta chain) emerged from a study of blood T cell repertoires in COVID-19. About the study: Collection of acute and convalescent COVID-19 samples took place in the United States, Italy and Spain. From T cells, B-cell-depleted T cells, or PBMCs came the material, which was cDNA or gDNA.

Source study methods: For nucleated cells, counts were estimated from reference gene primer amplification. Libraries were prepared by immunoSEQ multiplex PCR; TCRdb keeps only in-frame clonotypes and omits some of them. V, J and clone size were drawn from that table, and D and trimming were deduced from the DNA. The sample gives over 70,000 clones, 85% to 95% of which show up once; 2.3% is in the top ten. This receptor was identified in a human donor with active COVID-19. The donor label of this sample is uncertain. Material: peripheral blood.

CDR3 nucleotide sequence: TGTGCCAGCAGTTCCCTCGGGACAGGGGGCTACAATGAGCAGTTCTTC. Amino acid sequence: CASSSLGTGGYNEQFF. This chain links TRBV6-6 with TRBJ2-1; the match to TRBD1 covers 11 bases. The junction had 5 bases not matched to a gene; V was cut back by 4 bases and J by 3 bases. The CDR3 loop spans 16 amino acids. The germline V gene encodes CDR1 MNHNY and CDR2 SVGAGI (reference sequence).